This T cell receptor beta chain was recorded in a study of cytomegalovirus exposure and HLA in healthy donors. The CDR3 covers 15 residues. The ends lost 2 bases at V and 3 bases at J; junction bases unmatched: 5. Per the germline V gene, CDR1 is SQVTM and CDR2 is ANQGSEA. Vbeta (60) and Jbeta (13) primers were used in the PCR. Assay used: immunoSEQ multiplex PCR; TCRdb lists only in-frame clones, some missing. The data contain 100,000 to 150,000 clones, about 15% of them singletons. This clone turned up a few times. The chain links TRBV29-1 to TRBJ2-7, with 12 bases identical to TRBD2. The sample consisted of PBMCs. This clonotype was obtained from a female donor in good health and CMV-seropositive. The CDR3 is CSVELPSGRDYEQYF. The CDR3 bases are TGCAGCGTTGAACTGCCTAGCGGGAGGGACTACGAGCAGTACTTC.